The next 9 T cell receptor beta chains were all read from a single sample in a study of CD8 T cells in ankylosing spondylitis. MiXCR, run by TCRdb on the 5' RACE reads, gives a single entry per CDR3 protein. The sample carries about 350,000 distinct CDR3 sequences, around 20% recorded once. Specimen: blood, either unsorted or a sorted T cell fraction (not recorded which). The origin of the receptors is a male donor with ankylosing spondylitis or in good health (not recorded which).

The V call is TRBV9, the J call TRBJ2-1, with 8 bases lining up with TRBD2. Germline CDR1 reads SGDLS; CDR2 reads YYNGEE. The trim removed 0 bases at V and 8 bases at J, leaving 4 bases unmatched. CDR3 length: 14 residues. CDR3 nucleotides: TGTGCCAGCAGCGTAGTCGGGGGGGGGGATGAGCAGTTCTTC. It yields the protein CASSVVGGGDEQFF.

The CDR3 sequence is CASSLVAGAYTDTQYF. In DNA, the CDR3 is TGTGCCAGCAGCTTAGTAGCGGGGGCCTACACAGATACGCAGTATTTT. The chain joins TRBV7-2 to TRBJ2-3, with 9 bases fitting TRBD2. The CDR3 length is 16 residues. V lost 1 base and J lost 2; bases outside the gene matches: 4. CDR1 is SGHTA and CDR2 is FQGNSA in the germline V gene.

The chain couples TRBV10-3 to TRBJ2-2, with D possibly being TRBD2 (5 bases). V lost 6 bases, J lost 1 base, and 12 bases lay in between. This CDR3 contains 15 residues. Germline assignment: CDR1 ENHRY and CDR2 SYGVKD. In nucleotides, the CDR3 is TGTGCCATCAGGCGGGTAGACGGGAACACCGGGGAGCTGTTTTTT. This gives the protein CAIRRVDGNTGELFF.

The chain links TRBV6-5 to TRBJ2-7; 10 bases are a match to TRBD1. V was pared by 4 bases and J by 6 bases, with 9 bases of the junction left unmatched. CDR1 MNHEY and CDR2 SVGAGI come from the germline V gene. The CDR3 contains 15 residues. CDR3 sequence reads: CASSWGQGLLGEQYF. CDR3 bases: TGTGCCAGCAGTTGGGGACAGGGGTTGTTGGGCGAGCAGTACTTC.

J is TRBJ1-5 and V is TRBV12-3 or TRBV12-4, with D hard to call. Trimming took off 6 bases at V and 0 bases at J, with 12 bases between the two ends. The CDR3 loop spans 15 amino acids. The CDR3 here is CASRGWADSNQPQHF. The CDR3 bases are TGTGCCAGCAGGGGATGGGCGGATAGCAATCAGCCCCAGCATTTT.

The gene calls are TRBV25-1 and TRBJ2-7, with 8 nucleotides matching TRBD1. V trimming: 6 bases; J trimming: 5 bases; junction bases outside the gene matches: 12. The CDR3 sequence is 15 residues long. The germline V gene has CDR1 MGHDK and CDR2 SYGVNS. CDR3 sequence reads: CASSPADRALHEQYF. The DNA for the CDR3 is TGTGCCAGCAGCCCGGCGGACAGGGCGTTACACGAGCAGTACTTC.

This chain uses TRBV4-1 with TRBJ2-3; 7 positions match TRBD1. Germline V lookup: CDR1 MGHRA, CDR2 YSYEKL. The CDR3 runs 16 residues. With 0 bases clipped from V and 2 bases from J, the junction kept 5 bases outside the gene matches. DNA of the CDR3: TGCGCCAGCAGCCAAGACAGGGGGAGACTCACAGATACGCAGTATTTT. This codes for CASSQDRGRLTDTQYF.

The gene calls are TRBV12-3 or TRBV12-4 and TRBJ1-5; tentatively, D is TRBD1 (5 bases). V lost 3 bases to trimming and J lost 2 bases, with 11 bases between them. The CDR3 is 15 residues long. The CDR3 DNA reads as TGTGCCAGCAGTTTTATTGGGGGGGGCAATCAGCCCCAGCATTTT. The encoded protein is CASSFIGGGNQPQHF.

The sample holds a few counts of this clonotype. This chain links TRBV7-2 with TRBJ2-1; 9 bases agree with TRBD2. With 1 base clipped from V and 10 bases from J, the junction kept 11 bases outside the gene matches. The CDR3 covers 16 residues. Germline CDR1 is SGHTA and CDR2 is FQGNSA. The CDR3 DNA follows: TGTGCCAGCAGCTTAGTTCTTGGCGGGGGGGCCTTGGAGCAGTTCTTC. Its protein product is CASSLVLGGGALEQFF.